Given below is one TCR beta chain in context. CDR1 LGHNA and CDR2 YSLEER come from the germline V gene. CDR3 size: 15 residues. V dropped 4 bases and J dropped 4; count of bases not matched to a gene: 6. Per the original data handling: Reference gene primer amplification in the assay estimated nucleated cell counts. Only in-frame clones appear in the TCRdb table, and some are missing; sequencing was by immunoSEQ multiplex PCR. That table gives V, J and clone size, and the DNA gave D and trimming. The sample has nearly 65,000 clones; around 84% are singletons. The data are from a study of blood T cell repertoires in COVID-19. Study in general: Collection of acute and convalescent COVID-19 samples took place in the United States, Italy and Spain. PBMCs, B-cell-depleted T cells, or T cells provided the cDNA or gDNA that made up the material.

This clonotype was sampled from a human donor in a cohort sampled during active COVID-19. The rearrangement joins TRBV4-3 to TRBJ1-2; 10 bases are shared with TRBD1. The specimen sequenced was peripheral blood. CDR3 loop: CASSPRTGGTYGYTF. The CDR3 nucleotides read TGCGCCAGCAGCCCCCGGACAGGGGGGACCTATGGCTACACCTTC.